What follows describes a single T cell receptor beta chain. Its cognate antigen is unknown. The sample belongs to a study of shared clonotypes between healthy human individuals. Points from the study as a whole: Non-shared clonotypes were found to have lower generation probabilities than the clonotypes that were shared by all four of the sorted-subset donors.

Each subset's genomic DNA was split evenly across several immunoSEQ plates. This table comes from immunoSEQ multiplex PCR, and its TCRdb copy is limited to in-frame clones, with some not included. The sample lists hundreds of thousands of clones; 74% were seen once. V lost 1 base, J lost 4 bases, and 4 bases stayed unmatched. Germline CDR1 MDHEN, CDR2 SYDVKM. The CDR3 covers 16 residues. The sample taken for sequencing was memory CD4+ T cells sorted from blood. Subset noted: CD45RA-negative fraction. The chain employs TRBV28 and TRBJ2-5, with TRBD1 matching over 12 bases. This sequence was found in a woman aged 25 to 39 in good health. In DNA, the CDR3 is TGTGCCAGCAGTTTATTGGGGGACAGGGGGCTAGAGACCCAGTACTTC. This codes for CASSLLGDRGLETQYF.